What follows are 4 T cell receptor beta chains derived from one specimen sequenced in a study of shared clonotypes between healthy human individuals. Produced via immunoSEQ multiplex PCR; TCRdb's table is partial and in-frame only. The sample has approximately 600,000 clones, around 96% seen once; the top ten hold over 0.095%. Positively selected for CCR7, the CD45RO-negative cells used as naive CD8 cells excluded terminally differentiated effector memory CD45RA+ cells. The sequencing input was naive CD8+ T cells sorted from blood. These receptors all stem from a woman in her 30s in good health.

V gene TRBV5-1 combines with J gene TRBJ1-1; tentatively, D is TRBD1 (6 bases). Germline-derived CDR1 and CDR2 are SGHRS and YFSETQ. V dropped 4 bases and J dropped 7 bases, with 14 bases sitting between them. This CDR3 has 13 residues. In DNA form, the CDR3 reads TGCGCCAGCAGCCAACCGGGACACAATGAAGCTTTCTTT. It specifies CASSQPGHNEAFF.

Concerning this clone itself: The same CDR3 arises from other DNA sequences in this sample as well. The chain joins TRBV6-5 to TRBJ2-3; D not certain. CDR3 length equals 11 residues. Trimming removed 2 bases at V and 5 bases at J, with 2 bases between. Germline CDR1 is MNHEY and CDR2 is SVGAGI. For the CDR3, the DNA is TGTGCCAGCAGTTACCTAGATACGCAGTATTTT. Translating it yields CASSYLDTQYF.

V gene TRBV9 combines with J gene TRBJ2-5; tentatively, D is TRBD1 or TRBD2 (6 bases each). Looked up from germline, CDR1 is SGDLS and CDR2 is YYNGEE. Trimming took 4 bases from V and 5 from J, leaving 18 bases between them. The CDR3 has 15 residues. For the CDR3, the DNA is TGTGCCAGCAGCCCCCGAGGGGGGTCAATGGAGACCCAGTACTTC. Translation gives CASSPRGGSMETQYF. The complete variable domain, with remaining parts taken from reference TRBV9 and TRBJ2-5, reads DSGVTQTPKHLITATGQRVTLRCSPRSGDLSVYWYQQSLDQGLQFLIQYYNGEERAKGNILERFSAQQFPDLHSELNLSSLELGDSALYFCASSPRGGSMETQYFGPGTRLLVL.

As to this clone: This sample also contains other DNA sequences that code for the same CDR3. This chain connects TRBV9 to TRBJ2-2; D gene ambiguous. V was shortened by 4 bases and J by 6 bases, with 7 bases between the two germline ends. CDR1 is SGDLS, CDR2 YYNGEE, per germline. The CDR3 has 12 residues. The CDR3 sequence is CASSPISGELFF. CDR3 bases: TGTGCCAGCAGCCCTATCTCCGGGGAGCTGTTTTTT.